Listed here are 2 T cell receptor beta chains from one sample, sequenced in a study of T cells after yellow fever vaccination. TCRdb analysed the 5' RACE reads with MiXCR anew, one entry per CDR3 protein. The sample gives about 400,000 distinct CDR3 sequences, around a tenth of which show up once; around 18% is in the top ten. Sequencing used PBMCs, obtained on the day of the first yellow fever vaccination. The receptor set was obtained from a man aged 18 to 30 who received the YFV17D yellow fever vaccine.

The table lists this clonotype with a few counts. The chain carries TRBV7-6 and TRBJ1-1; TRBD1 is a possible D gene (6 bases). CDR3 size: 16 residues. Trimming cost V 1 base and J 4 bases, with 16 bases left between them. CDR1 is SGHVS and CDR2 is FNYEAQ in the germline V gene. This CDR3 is CASSLGATGLITEAFF. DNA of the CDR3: TGTGCCAGCAGCTTAGGGGCGACAGGTTTGATCACTGAAGCTTTCTTT.

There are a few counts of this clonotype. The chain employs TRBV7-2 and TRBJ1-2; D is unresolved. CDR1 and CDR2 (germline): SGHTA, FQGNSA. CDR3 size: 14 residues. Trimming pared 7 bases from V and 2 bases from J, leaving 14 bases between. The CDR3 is CASTPLTSNYGYTF. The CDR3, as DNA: TGTGCCAGCACCCCCTTGACATCCAACTATGGCTACACCTTC.